A single count supports the clone carrying this TCR beta chain. Its cognate antigen is unknown. CDR1 and CDR2 from the germline V gene are LGHNA and YNFKEQ. The V and J ends lost 0 bases and 5 bases, in that order; junction bases with no gene match: 6. The CDR3 extends over 15 amino acids. This record belongs to a study of shared clonotypes between healthy human individuals. Study-wide results and limits: At large depth, rarefaction still showed sorted-subset sequencing to be incomplete.

The repertoire was sequenced with immunoSEQ multiplex PCR; TCRdb's copy has only in-frame clones and lacks some. The sample holds about 2.4 million clones, roughly 93% seen once. This rearrangement joins TRBV4-2 to TRBJ2-5; 7 bases map to TRBD2. The source material was naive CD4+ T cells from PBMCs. Subset: CD45RA+ positively selected. The sequence came from a man younger than 35 in good health. Some clones in this sample may be carry-over from other donors' samples. The CDR3 reads CASSQEVGGTETQYF. The CDR3 region has the DNA TGTGCCAGCAGCCAAGAAGTGGGAGGGACGGAGACCCAGTACTTC.